What follows are 5 T cell receptor beta chains derived from one specimen sequenced in a study of Tregs in tolerant kidney transplant recipients. The protocol was immunoSEQ multiplex PCR, while the TCRdb copy is restricted to in-frame clones and leaves out a portion. Among about 64,000 clones listed, around 98% were seen once. This material consisted of Tregs from blood, taken before the transplant. The receptors shown here come from a human donor who received a combined kidney and bone marrow transplant.

The chain couples TRBV14 to TRBJ2-7; tentative D call: TRBD1 (6 bases). CDR3 length: 14 amino acids. From germline, CDR1 is SGHDN and CDR2 FVKESK. V lost 2 bases to trimming and J lost 5 bases, with 13 bases between them. In nucleotides, the CDR3 is TGTGCCAGCAGCCAACACCGGACAGCCAACGAGCAGTACTTC. Amino acid sequence: CASSQHRTANEQYF.

The chain is built from TRBV11-1 and TRBJ1-2; D is undetermined. The CDR3 runs 13 residues. Per the germline V gene, CDR1 is SGHAT and CDR2 is FQDESV (reference sequence). Trimming pared 0 bases from V and 6 bases from J, leaving 8 bases between. The CDR3 region is CASSLAAADGYTF. The CDR3 nucleotides are TGTGCCAGCAGCTTAGCTGCGGCGGATGGCTACACCTTC.

J is TRBJ2-3 and V is TRBV29-1; 12 positions agree with TRBD2. The germline V gene has CDR1 SQVTM and CDR2 ANQGSEA. The CDR3 consists of 14 residues. Trimming removed 6 bases from V and 4 bases from J; junction bases left unmatched: 5. The CDR3 is CSVASSGRADTQYF. CDR3 in DNA: TGCAGCGTCGCCTCTAGCGGGAGGGCAGATACGCAGTATTTT.

CDR3 in amino acids: CASRPGLAGFDEQYF. CDR3 bases: TGCGCCAGCCGACCGGGACTAGCGGGATTCGACGAGCAGTACTTC. The chain couples TRBV5-1 to TRBJ2-7; 13 positions match TRBD2. The CDR3 runs to 15 residues. Germline assignment: CDR1 SGHRS and CDR2 YFSETQ. V dropped 7 bases and J dropped 5; count of bases not matched to a gene: 9.

The gene calls are TRBV5-1 and TRBJ1-1, with D possibly being TRBD1 (6 bases). Between the trimmed V and J ends, which lost 0 bases and 5 bases, there was a span of 17 bases. This CDR3 contains 16 residues. The germline V gene encodes CDR1 SGHRS and CDR2 YFSETQ. The CDR3 region is CASSLASRGLDTEAFF. DNA for the CDR3: TGCGCCAGCAGCTTGGCCTCCAGGGGTTTGGATACTGAAGCTTTCTTT. The full variable domain, completed using reference TRBV5-1 and TRBJ1-1, is KAGVTQTPRYLIKTRGQQVTLSCSPISGHRSVSWYQQTPGQGLQFLFEYFSETQRNKGNFPGRFSGRQFSNSRSEMNVSTLELGDSALYLCASSLASRGLDTEAFFGQGTRLTVV.